The 30 T cell receptor beta chains below all came from one sample that was sequenced in a study of long-term antiretroviral therapy in people with HIV. The authors ran the immunoSEQ assay, v3.0, at survey level. Clones were read by immunoSEQ multiplex PCR, and TCRdb kept only the in-frame ones, dropping some. The data hold 20,000 to 25,000 clones, with around 87% observed a single time. This specimen was unsorted PBMCs, taken 2.6 years after starting antiretroviral therapy. The receptor set was obtained from a woman aged 45-59 years with HIV.

V usage is TRBV14 and J usage is TRBJ2-7; D gene ambiguous. Per germline, CDR1 SGHDN and CDR2 FVKESK. Trimming pared 0 bases from V and 3 bases from J, leaving 6 bases between. CDR3 length: 13 amino acids. CDR3 coding DNA: TGTGCCAGCAGCCAAGAGCGTCACTACGAGCAGTACTTC. This gives the protein CASSQERHYEQYF. Based on the CDR3 plus reference TRBV14 and TRBJ2-7, the full variable domain is EAGVTQFPSHSVIEKGQTVTLRCDPISGHDNLYWYRRVMGKEIKFLLHFVKESKQDESGMPNNRFLAERTGGTYSTLKVQPAELEDSGVYFCASSQERHYEQYFGPGTRLTVT.

This chain joins TRBV6-6 and TRBJ2-2, with 7 nucleotides matching TRBD2. After removal of 11 bases from V and 3 bases from J, the junction contained 9 bases not matched to a gene. The germline V gene encodes CDR1 MNHNY and CDR2 SVGAGI (reference sequence). This CDR3 is built from 14 residues. The CDR3 protein is CAARRERDTGELFF. In DNA form, the CDR3 reads TGTGCCGCCCGGCGGGAGAGAGACACCGGGGAGCTGTTTTTT.

The V and J genes are TRBV7-9 and TRBJ2-7, with D uncertain. Germline CDR1 reads SEHNR; CDR2 reads FQNEAQ (reference sequence). V lost 5 bases, J lost 0 bases, and 8 bases lay in between. This CDR3 is 13 amino acids long. CDR3: CASSDRTSYEQYF. The CDR3 coding sequence is TGTGCCAGCAGCGATAGAACCTCCTACGAGCAGTACTTC.

V is TRBV5-4 and J is TRBJ2-2, with unresolved D. This CDR3 has 16 amino acids. Looked up from germline, CDR1 is SGHNT and CDR2 is YYREEE (reference sequence). Trimming shortened V by 3 bases and J by 6 bases, and 18 bases separated the two germline ends. In DNA form, the CDR3 reads TGTGCCAGCAGCTCGATAAAGGGTCCCTCTGCCGGGGAGCTGTTTTTT. Protein product: CASSSIKGPSAGELFF.

This chain connects TRBV19 to TRBJ2-1; 13 bases fit TRBD2. This CDR3 has 17 residues. V was pared by 7 bases and J by 4 bases, with 10 bases of the junction left unmatched. Germline lookup yields CDR1 LNHDA and CDR2 SQIVND (reference sequence). CDR3 DNA sequence: TGTGCCAGTATAGGGACTAGCGGGACTCTAACATACAATGAGCAGTTCTTC. This translates into CASIGTSGTLTYNEQFF.

V usage is TRBV2 and J usage is TRBJ2-7; D unresolved. The CDR3 totals 17 residues. CDR1 SNHLY and CDR2 FYNNEI come from the germline V gene. Trimming stripped 4 bases from V and 0 bases from J, with 19 bases between. The CDR3 loop reads CASSALPGFDLSYEQYF. The CDR3, as DNA: TGTGCCAGCAGTGCCCTACCGGGTTTCGACCTCTCCTACGAGCAGTACTTC.

The J gene is TRBJ2-2, the V gene TRBV27, with 11 bases identical to TRBD2. The J segment lost 7 bases and the V segment lost 6 bases, leaving 7 bases of the junction unmatched. This CDR3 spans 15 amino acids. The V gene's germline CDR1 is MNHEY and CDR2 SMNVEV (reference sequence). The CDR3 nucleotides are TGTGCCAGCAGCCTAGCGGGAGGCGATCTCGGGGAGCTGTTTTTT. Translated: CASSLAGGDLGELFF.

The chain has TRBV7-9 and TRBJ2-2; the match to TRBD2 covers 8 bases. Germline-derived CDR1 and CDR2 are SEHNR and FQNEAQ (reference sequence). Trimming cost V 5 bases and J 3 bases; bases outside gene matches: 5. This CDR3 is built from 15 residues. The CDR3 reads CASSPRGLDTGELFF. The CDR3 DNA reads as TGTGCCAGCAGCCCCAGGGGACTAGACACCGGGGAGCTGTTTTTT.

This rearrangement joins TRBV7-9 to TRBJ2-3; 7 bases align to TRBD2. V was pared by 10 bases and J by 4 bases, with 8 bases of the junction left unmatched. Germline values: CDR1 SEHNR, CDR2 FQNEAQ (reference sequence). This CDR3 is 13 amino acids long. CDR3 sequence: CATGTTFPDTQYF. The CDR3 region has the DNA TGTGCCACAGGGACTACCTTCCCAGATACGCAGTATTTT.

This clone was observed once. The chain couples TRBV5-5 to TRBJ2-1; D is undetermined. Trimming stripped 3 bases from V and 8 bases from J, with 21 bases between. The CDR3 extends over 16 amino acids. The germline CDR1 and CDR2 sequences are SGHKS and YYEKEE (reference sequence). The CDR3 sequence: CASSSLRVRTIDEQFF. As DNA, the CDR3 is TGTGCCAGCAGCTCCCTTCGGGTTAGGACGATAGATGAGCAGTTCTTC.

The chain combines TRBV6-5 with TRBJ2-2; 12 bases line up with TRBD2. Germline values: CDR1 MNHEY, CDR2 SVGAGI. This CDR3 is 14 amino acids long. J gave up 4 bases and V 6 bases, and 0 bases lay outside the gene matches. CDR3 residues: CASRTSGSTGELFF. CDR3 coding DNA: TGTGCCAGCAGGACTAGCGGGAGCACCGGGGAGCTGTTTTTT.

The rearrangement uses TRBV2 and TRBJ1-1, with D unresolved. Trimming left V 2 bases short and J 1 base short, with 8 bases between. There are 14 residues in the CDR3. Germline V gives CDR1 SNHLY, CDR2 FYNNEI. The CDR3 reads CASSEMAANTEAFF. The CDR3 DNA follows: TGTGCCAGCAGTGAAATGGCAGCGAACACTGAAGCTTTCTTT.

Turning to this clone: Other nucleotide sequences in the sample specify the same CDR3. CDR3 nucleotide sequence: TGTGCCAGCAGCTTGGGAGGGAACACCGGGGAGCTGTTTTTT. It translates to CASSLGGNTGELFF. This rearrangement joins TRBV11-3 to TRBJ2-2; the D gene is possibly TRBD2 (6 bases). Between the trimmed V and J ends, which lost 3 bases and 1 base, there was a span of 6 bases. This CDR3 spans 14 amino acids. Germline CDR1 is SGHNT and CDR2 is YENEEA.

The chain is built from TRBV19 and TRBJ2-1, with a weak D call TRBD1 (5 bases). The CDR3 extends over 14 amino acids. V was shortened by 3 bases and J by 5 bases, with 11 bases between the two germline ends. Germline V gene data show CDR1 as LNHDA and CDR2 as SQIVND (reference sequence). For the CDR3, the DNA is TGTGCCAGTAGTATGGGGCAGAAACACAATGAGCAGTTCTTC. It translates to CASSMGQKHNEQFF.

The genes are TRBV6-5 and TRBJ2-1; D remains unclear. The germline V gene encodes CDR1 MNHEY and CDR2 SVGAGI. The V gene lost 0 bases and the J gene lost 7 bases, with 10 bases spanning the gap. The CDR3 extends over 14 amino acids. The CDR3 DNA reads TGTGCCAGCAGTTACTCGCCGGTGGGTAATGAGCAGTTCTTC. It yields the protein CASSYSPVGNEQFF.

This chain uses TRBV5-4 with TRBJ2-3; a possible D gene is TRBD2 (5 bases). CDR1 SGHNT and CDR2 YYREEE come from the germline V gene (reference sequence). The CDR3 runs to 16 residues. Deletions cut 1 base from V and 1 base from J, with 13 bases between. For the CDR3, the DNA is TGTGCCAGCAGCTTGAAGAGGGAGAGGCGCACAGATACGCAGTATTTT. Protein product: CASSLKRERRTDTQYF.

The chain uses TRBV7-8 and TRBJ2-5, with 7 bases that match TRBD1. Germline assignment: CDR1 SGHVS and CDR2 FQNEAQ. The CDR3 spans 16 residues. With 1 base clipped from V and 3 bases from J, the junction kept 8 bases outside the gene matches. CDR3 in amino acids: CASSLGPGQPKETQYF. The DNA for the CDR3 is TGTGCCAGCAGCTTAGGGCCGGGACAGCCGAAAGAGACCCAGTACTTC.

J is TRBJ1-4 and V is TRBV27; D is undetermined. Trimming stripped 2 bases from V and 10 bases from J, with 14 bases between. Germline V gene data show CDR1 as MNHEY and CDR2 as SMNVEV (reference sequence). The CDR3 extends over 14 amino acids. The CDR3 DNA reads as TGTGCCAGCAGTTTAGGAGTTGGGTTCGCAAAACTGTTTTTT. Translating it yields CASSLGVGFAKLFF. Complete variable domain (other parts from reference TRBV27 and TRBJ1-4): EAQVTQNPRYLITVTGKKLTVTCSQNMNHEYMSWYRQDPGLGLRQIYYSMNVEVTDKGDVPEGYKVSRKEKRNFPLILESPSPNQTSLYFCASSLGVGFAKLFFGSGTQLSVL.

The chain carries TRBV5-4 and TRBJ1-1, with D perhaps matching TRBD1 (5 bases). The CDR3 consists of 12 residues. The V end lost 4 bases, the J end lost 4 bases, and 8 bases lay between the germline ends. Germline CDR1 reads SGHNT; CDR2 reads YYREEE (reference sequence). The CDR3 reads CASSPGTTEAFF. DNA of the CDR3: TGTGCCAGCAGCCCTGGGACCACTGAAGCTTTCTTT.

The rearrangement joins TRBV19 to TRBJ2-5, with D tentatively TRBD1 (5 bases). Germline V lookup: CDR1 LNHDA, CDR2 SQIVND (reference sequence). V was trimmed by 4 bases and J by 4 bases, leaving 13 bases between them. The CDR3 contains 14 residues. The CDR3: CASSTSGNSETQYF. CDR3 bases: TGTGCCAGTAGTACCTCAGGGAACTCAGAGACCCAGTACTTC.

This chain uses TRBV6-1 with TRBJ1-3; D is unresolved. The CDR3 contains 16 residues. Trimming took 3 bases from V and 2 from J, leaving 14 bases between them. Germline assignment: CDR1 MNHNS and CDR2 SASEGT. The CDR3 coding sequence is TGTGCCAGCAGTGAGGGAGGGTTCGATGCTGGAAACACCATATATTTT. Translated: CASSEGGFDAGNTIYF.

This chain connects TRBV11-2 to TRBJ2-7; D is unclear. The germline V gene encodes CDR1 SGHAT and CDR2 FQNNGV. The CDR3 has 11 residues. Trimming removed 5 bases from V and 6 bases from J, with 8 bases in between. The CDR3 spells CASSIGVEQYF. The CDR3 DNA sequence: TGTGCCAGCAGCATAGGTGTCGAGCAGTACTTC. The full variable domain, in which reference TRBV11-2 and TRBJ2-7 provide the parts outside the CDR3, is EAGVAQSPRYKIIEKRQSVAFWCNPISGHATLYWYQQILGQGPKLLIQFQNNGVVDDSQLPKDRFSAERLKGVDSTLKIQPAKLEDSAVYLCASSIGVEQYFGPGTRLTVT.

The chain links TRBV7-9 to TRBJ2-5, with D hard to call. The V end was cut by 9 bases, the J end by 5 bases, with 10 bases between. Germline V gives CDR1 SEHNR, CDR2 FQNEAQ (reference sequence). The CDR3 length is 11 residues. The CDR3 sequence is CASTPEETQYF. CDR3 nucleotides: TGTGCCAGTACCCCAGAGGAGACCCAGTACTTC. The whole variable domain, remainder taken from reference TRBV7-9 and TRBJ2-5, is DTGVSQNPRHKITKRGQNVTFRCDPISEHNRLYWYRQTLGQGPEFLTYFQNEAQLEKSRLLSDRFSAERPKGSFSTLEIQRTEQGDSAMYLCASTPEETQYFGPGTRLLVL.

The chain links TRBV25-1 to TRBJ2-1; 11 nucleotides line up with TRBD2. Germline CDR1 reads MGHDK; CDR2 reads SYGVNS. The CDR3 is 14 residues long. With V trimmed by 8 bases and J by 4 bases, 4 bases remained unmatched. The CDR3 is CASGSGRVYNEQFF. The CDR3 region has the DNA TGTGCCAGCGGTAGCGGGAGGGTGTACAATGAGCAGTTCTTC.

The chain links TRBV5-1 to TRBJ2-3; TRBD2 agrees at 8 bases. The germline CDR1 and CDR2 sequences are SGHRS and YFSETQ. This CDR3 spans 18 amino acids. With 0 bases clipped from V and 3 bases from J, the junction kept 12 bases outside the gene matches. The CDR3 sequence is CASSLATSGGLGTDTQYF. The CDR3 region has the DNA TGCGCCAGCAGCTTGGCCACTAGCGGTGGTTTAGGTACAGATACGCAGTATTTT.

This rearrangement joins TRBV5-1 to TRBJ2-1; 8 bases are a match to TRBD2. Trimming took 4 bases from V and 6 from J; bases not matched to a gene: 3. Germline values: CDR1 SGHRS, CDR2 YFSETQ. The CDR3 spans 13 residues. CDR3 DNA: TGCGCCAGCAGCCAGACTAGCGCCAATGAGCAGTTCTTC. Amino acid sequence: CASSQTSANEQFF. The full variable domain, completed using reference TRBV5-1 and TRBJ2-1, is KAGVTQTPRYLIKTRGQQVTLSCSPISGHRSVSWYQQTPGQGLQFLFEYFSETQRNKGNFPGRFSGRQFSNSRSEMNVSTLELGDSALYLCASSQTSANEQFFGPGTRLTVL.

The rearrangement uses TRBV10-3 and TRBJ2-2, with TRBD2 identical over 10 bases. There are 15 residues in the CDR3. The germline gives CDR1 ENHRY, CDR2 SYGVKD. The trim removed 4 bases at V and 3 bases at J, leaving 2 bases unmatched. CDR3 bases: TGTGCCATCAGTGGGACTAGCGGATACACCGGGGAGCTGTTTTTT. This encodes CAISGTSGYTGELFF.

The chain uses TRBV14 and TRBJ2-1, with 10 bases that match TRBD1. The germline V gene encodes CDR1 SGHDN and CDR2 FVKESK. Losses at the gene ends were 0 bases for V and 3 bases for J; bases not matched to a gene: 5. The CDR3 runs to 17 residues. The CDR3 bases are TGTGCCAGCAGCCAAGATTTGGGGACAGGGGTCTACAATGAGCAGTTCTTC. Translating it yields CASSQDLGTGVYNEQFF.

This chain joins TRBV7-9 and TRBJ2-3, with D possibly being TRBD1 (5 bases). Germline assignment: CDR1 SEHNR and CDR2 FQNEAQ (reference sequence). The V end was cut by 7 bases, the J end by 2 bases, with 13 bases between. CDR3 length: 14 amino acids. The CDR3: CASTFSTATDTQYF. CDR3 DNA sequence: TGTGCCAGCACCTTTTCGACAGCCACAGATACGCAGTATTTT.

This sequence joins TRBV7-8 and TRBJ1-4, with D possibly being TRBD1 (5 bases). Germline CDR1 is SGHVS and CDR2 is FQNEAQ. CDR3 size: 12 residues. With 5 bases removed from V and 7 bases from J, the gap between germline ends came to 8 bases. In DNA, the CDR3 is TGTGCCAGCAGCATGACAGCTGAAAAACTGTTTTTT. This gives the protein CASSMTAEKLFF.